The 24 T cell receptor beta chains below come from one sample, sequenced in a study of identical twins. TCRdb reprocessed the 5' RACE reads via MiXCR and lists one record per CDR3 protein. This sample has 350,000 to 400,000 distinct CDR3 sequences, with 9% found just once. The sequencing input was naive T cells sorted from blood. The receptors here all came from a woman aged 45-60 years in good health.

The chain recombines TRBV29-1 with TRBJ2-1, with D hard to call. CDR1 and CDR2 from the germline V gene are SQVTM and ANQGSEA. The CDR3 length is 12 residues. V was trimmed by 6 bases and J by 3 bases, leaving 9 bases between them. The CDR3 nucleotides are TGCAGCGTCAAGAGAAACTACAATGAGCAGTTCTTC. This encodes CSVKRNYNEQFF.

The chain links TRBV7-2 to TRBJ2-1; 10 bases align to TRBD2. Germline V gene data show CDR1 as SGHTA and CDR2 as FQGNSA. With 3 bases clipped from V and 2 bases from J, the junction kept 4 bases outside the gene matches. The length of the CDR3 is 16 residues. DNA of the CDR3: TGTGCCAGCAGCTTCAGGACTAGCGGAACCTACAATGAGCAGTTCTTC. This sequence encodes CASSFRTSGTYNEQFF.

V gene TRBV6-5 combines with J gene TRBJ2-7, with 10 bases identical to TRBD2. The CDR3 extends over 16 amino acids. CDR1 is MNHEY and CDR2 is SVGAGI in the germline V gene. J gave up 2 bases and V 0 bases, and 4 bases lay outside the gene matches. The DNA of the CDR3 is TGTGCCAGCAGTTACTCAGGCCTAGCGGGAGCCTACGAGCAGTACTTC. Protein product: CASSYSGLAGAYEQYF.

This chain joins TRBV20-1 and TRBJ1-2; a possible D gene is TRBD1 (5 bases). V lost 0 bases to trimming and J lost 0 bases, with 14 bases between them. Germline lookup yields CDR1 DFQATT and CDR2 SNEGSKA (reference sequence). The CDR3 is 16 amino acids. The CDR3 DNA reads TGCAGTGCTAGAGATCTTTTTGGGGGAGCTAACTATGGCTACACCTTC. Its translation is CSARDLFGGANYGYTF.

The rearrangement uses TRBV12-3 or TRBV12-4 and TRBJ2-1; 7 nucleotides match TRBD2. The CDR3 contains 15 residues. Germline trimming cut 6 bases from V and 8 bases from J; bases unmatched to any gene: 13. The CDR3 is CASSNSTSSGDEQFF. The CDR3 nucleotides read TGTGCCAGCAGCAACTCGACTAGCTCCGGGGATGAGCAGTTCTTC.

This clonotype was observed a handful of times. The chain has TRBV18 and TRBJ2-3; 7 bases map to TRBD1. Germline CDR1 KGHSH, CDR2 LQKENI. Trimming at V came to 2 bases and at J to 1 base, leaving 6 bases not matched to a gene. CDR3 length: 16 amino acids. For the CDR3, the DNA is TGTGCCAGCTCACCAAGACAGGGAGAGGGCACAGATACGCAGTATTTT. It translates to CASSPRQGEGTDTQYF.

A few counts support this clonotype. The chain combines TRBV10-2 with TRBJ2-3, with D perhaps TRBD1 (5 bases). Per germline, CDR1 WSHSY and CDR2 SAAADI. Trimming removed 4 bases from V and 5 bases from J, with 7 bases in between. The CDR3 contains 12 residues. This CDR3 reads CASSGQGDTQYF. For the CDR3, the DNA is TGCGCCAGCAGTGGGCAGGGAGATACGCAGTATTTT.

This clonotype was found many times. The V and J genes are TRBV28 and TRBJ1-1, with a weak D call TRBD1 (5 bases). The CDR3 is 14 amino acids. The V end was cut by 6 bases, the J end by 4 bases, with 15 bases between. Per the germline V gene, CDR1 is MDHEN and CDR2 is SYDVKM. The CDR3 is CASSQSRGATEAFF. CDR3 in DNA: TGTGCCAGCAGCCAAAGCCGCGGGGCCACTGAAGCTTTCTTT.

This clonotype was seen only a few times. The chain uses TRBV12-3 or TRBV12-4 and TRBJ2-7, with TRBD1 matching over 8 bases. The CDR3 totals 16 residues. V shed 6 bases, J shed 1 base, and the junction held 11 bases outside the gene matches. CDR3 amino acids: CASSLGLTGGSYEQYF. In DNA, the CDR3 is TGTGCCAGCAGCCTAGGGCTAACAGGGGGGTCCTACGAGCAGTACTTC.

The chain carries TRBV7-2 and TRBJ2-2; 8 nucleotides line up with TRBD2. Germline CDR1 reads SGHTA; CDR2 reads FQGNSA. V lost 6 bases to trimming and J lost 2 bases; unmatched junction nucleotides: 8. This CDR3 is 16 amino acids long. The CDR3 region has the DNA TGTGCCAGCAGGGGGGTTAGCGGGACTAACACCGGGGAGCTGTTTTTT. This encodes CASRGVSGTNTGELFF.

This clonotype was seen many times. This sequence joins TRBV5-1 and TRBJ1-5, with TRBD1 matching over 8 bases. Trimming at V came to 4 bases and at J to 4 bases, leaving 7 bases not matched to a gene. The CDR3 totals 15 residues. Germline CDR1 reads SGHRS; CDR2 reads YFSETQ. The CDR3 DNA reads TGCGCCAGCAGCCCGGGGACAGGATTTAATCAGCCCCAGCATTTT. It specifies CASSPGTGFNQPQHF. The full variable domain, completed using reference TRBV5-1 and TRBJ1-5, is KAGVTQTPRYLIKTRGQQVTLSCSPISGHRSVSWYQQTPGQGLQFLFEYFSETQRNKGNFPGRFSGRQFSNSRSEMNVSTLELGDSALYLCASSPGTGFNQPQHFGDGTRLSIL.

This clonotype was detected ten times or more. Here the CDR3 reads CSVEASGMSYNEQFF. The CDR3 DNA sequence: TGCAGCGTTGAGGCTAGCGGGATGAGTTACAATGAGCAGTTCTTC. The rearrangement links TRBV29-1 to TRBJ2-1; the match to TRBD2 covers 9 bases. V was pared by 3 bases and J by 4 bases, with 7 bases of the junction left unmatched. Germline V gene data show CDR1 as SQVTM and CDR2 as ANQGSEA. The CDR3 is 15 residues long.

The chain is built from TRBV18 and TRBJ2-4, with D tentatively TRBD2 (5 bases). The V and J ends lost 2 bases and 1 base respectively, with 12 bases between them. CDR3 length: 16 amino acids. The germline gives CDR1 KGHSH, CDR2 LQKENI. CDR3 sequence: CASSPSREKAKNIQYF. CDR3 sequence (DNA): TGTGCCAGCTCACCATCGAGGGAGAAGGCCAAAAACATTCAGTACTTC.

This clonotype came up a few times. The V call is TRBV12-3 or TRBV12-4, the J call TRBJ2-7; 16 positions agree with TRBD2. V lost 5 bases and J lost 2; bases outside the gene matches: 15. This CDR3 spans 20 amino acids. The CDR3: CASSPYMGLAGGPGTYEQYF. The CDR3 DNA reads TGTGCCAGCAGTCCCTACATGGGACTAGCGGGAGGGCCGGGTACCTACGAGCAGTACTTC.

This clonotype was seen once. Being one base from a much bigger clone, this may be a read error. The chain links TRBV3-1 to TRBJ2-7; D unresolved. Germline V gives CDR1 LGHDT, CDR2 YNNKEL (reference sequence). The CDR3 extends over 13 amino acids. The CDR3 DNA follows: TGTGCCAGCAGCCACCTTACTATCCACGATCAGTACTTC. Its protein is CASSHLTIHDQYF.

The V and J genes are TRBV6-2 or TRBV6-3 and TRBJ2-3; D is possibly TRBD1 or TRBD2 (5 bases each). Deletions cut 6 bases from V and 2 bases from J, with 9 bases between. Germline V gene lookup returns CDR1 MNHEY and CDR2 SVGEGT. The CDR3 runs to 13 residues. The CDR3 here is CASSGAHTDTQYF. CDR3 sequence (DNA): TGTGCCAGCAGCGGGGCCCACACAGATACGCAGTATTTT.

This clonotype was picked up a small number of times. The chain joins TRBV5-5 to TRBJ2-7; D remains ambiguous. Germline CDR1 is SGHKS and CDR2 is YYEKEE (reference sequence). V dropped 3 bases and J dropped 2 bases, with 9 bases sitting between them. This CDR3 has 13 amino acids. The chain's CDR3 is CASSSFGAYEQYV. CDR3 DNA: TGTGCCAGCAGCTCCTTCGGCGCCTACGAGCAGTACGTC.

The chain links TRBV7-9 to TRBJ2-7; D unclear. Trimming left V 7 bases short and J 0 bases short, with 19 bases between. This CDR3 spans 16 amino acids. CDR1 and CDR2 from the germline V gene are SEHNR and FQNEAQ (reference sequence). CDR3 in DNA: TGTGCCAGCATCCCCGCCCAGCTCTCCGGCTCCTACGAGCAGTACTTC. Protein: CASIPAQLSGSYEQYF.

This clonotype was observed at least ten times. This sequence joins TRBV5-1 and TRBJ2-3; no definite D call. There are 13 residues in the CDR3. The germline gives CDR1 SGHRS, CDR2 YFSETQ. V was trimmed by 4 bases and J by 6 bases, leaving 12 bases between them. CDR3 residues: CASSIWTGDTQYF. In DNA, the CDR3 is TGCGCCAGCAGCATATGGACCGGCGATACGCAGTATTTT. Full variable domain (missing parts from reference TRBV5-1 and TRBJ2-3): KAGVTQTPRYLIKTRGQQVTLSCSPISGHRSVSWYQQTPGQGLQFLFEYFSETQRNKGNFPGRFSGRQFSNSRSEMNVSTLELGDSALYLCASSIWTGDTQYFGPGTRLTVL.

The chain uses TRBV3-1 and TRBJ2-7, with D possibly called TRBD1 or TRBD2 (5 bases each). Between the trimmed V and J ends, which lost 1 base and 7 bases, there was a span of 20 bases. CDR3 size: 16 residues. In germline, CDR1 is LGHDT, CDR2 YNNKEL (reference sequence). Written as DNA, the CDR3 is TGTGCCAGCAGCCAAGGGTGGGGGAGCACCATGAGGGAGCAGTACTTC. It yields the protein CASSQGWGSTMREQYF.

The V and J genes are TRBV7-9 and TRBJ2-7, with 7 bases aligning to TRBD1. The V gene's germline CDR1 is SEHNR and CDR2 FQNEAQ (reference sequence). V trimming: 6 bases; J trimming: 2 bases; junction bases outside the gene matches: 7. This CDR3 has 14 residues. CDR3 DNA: TGTGCCAGCAGACCACGGGGACAGCCCTACGAGCAGTACTTC. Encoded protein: CASRPRGQPYEQYF.

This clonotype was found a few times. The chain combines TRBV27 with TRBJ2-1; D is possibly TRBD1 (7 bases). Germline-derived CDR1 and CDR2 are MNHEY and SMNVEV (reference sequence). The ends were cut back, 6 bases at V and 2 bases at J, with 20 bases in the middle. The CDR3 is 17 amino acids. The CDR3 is CASRPSGDSLTYNEQFF. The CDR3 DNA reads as TGTGCCAGCAGACCATCGGGGGACAGTCTTACCTACAATGAGCAGTTCTTC.

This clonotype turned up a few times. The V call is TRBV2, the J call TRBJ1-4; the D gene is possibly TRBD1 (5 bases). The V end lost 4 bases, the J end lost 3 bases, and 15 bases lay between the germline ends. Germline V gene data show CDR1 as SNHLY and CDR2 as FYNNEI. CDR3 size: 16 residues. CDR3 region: CASSGRDSFANEKLFF. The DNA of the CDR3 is TGTGCCAGCAGTGGTCGAGACAGTTTTGCTAATGAAAAACTGTTTTTT.

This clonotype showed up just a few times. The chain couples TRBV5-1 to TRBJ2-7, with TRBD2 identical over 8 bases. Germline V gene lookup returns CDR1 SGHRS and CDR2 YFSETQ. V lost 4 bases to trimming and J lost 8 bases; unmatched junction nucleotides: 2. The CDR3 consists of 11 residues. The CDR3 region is CASSTSGKQYF. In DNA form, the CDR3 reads TGCGCCAGCAGCACTAGCGGTAAGCAGTACTTC. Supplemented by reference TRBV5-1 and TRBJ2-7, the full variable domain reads KAGVTQTPRYLIKTRGQQVTLSCSPISGHRSVSWYQQTPGQGLQFLFEYFSETQRNKGNFPGRFSGRQFSNSRSEMNVSTLELGDSALYLCASSTSGKQYFGPGTRLTVT.